This is a list of T cell receptor beta chains from one sample in a study of blood T cell repertoires in COVID-19. Sequencing used immunoSEQ multiplex PCR; TCRdb keeps in-frame clones, though not all of them. The sample lists 200,000 to 300,000 clones; roughly four fifths were seen once. Sequenced sample: peripheral blood. These receptor sequences come from a man aged 45-65 years with acute or convalescent COVID-19. Both conserved end residues are part of each CDR3. The order of the fields is V gene, CDR3 protein.

v_gene: TRBV3-1/TRBV3-2
CDR3aa: CASSQLAGGYNEQFF

v_gene: TRBV27
CDR3aa: CASSELPGQLYEQYF

v_gene: TRBV30
CDR3aa: CAWSGTETNTGELFF

v_gene: TRBV5-1
CDR3aa: CASSWTSGSTDTQYF

v_gene: TRBV11-3
CDR3aa: CASSPHPQGTTGELFF

v_gene: TRBV6-5
CDR3aa: CASRPTSTGITEAFF

v_gene: TRBV28
CDR3aa: CASRGGTSYEQYF

v_gene: TRBV5-1
CDR3aa: CASSYQGPNSPLHF

v_gene: TRBV29-1
CDR3aa: CSVWHPSGDEQFF

v_gene: TRBV12-3/TRBV12-4
CDR3aa: CASSPRQHGYTF

v_gene: TRBV20-1
CDR3aa: CSASPGVGQPQHF

v_gene: TRBV12-3/TRBV12-4
CDR3aa: CASSLTYNEQFF

v_gene: TRBV25-1
CDR3aa: CASSGDRDWAFF

v_gene: TRBV20-1
CDR3aa: CSARADYEQYF

v_gene: TRBV14
CDR3aa: CASSTGLLNTEAFF

v_gene: TRBV5-1
CDR3aa: CASSLRGQGRGQETQYF

v_gene: TRBV7-9
CDR3aa: CASSSPETRAQETQYF

v_gene: TRBV5-6
CDR3aa: CASSSGNQPQHF

v_gene: TRBV29-1
CDR3aa: CSGMTGANYGYTF

v_gene: TRBV10-1
CDR3aa: CASSDGGTEAFF

v_gene: TRBV2
CDR3aa: CASSRRQVMNTGELFF

v_gene: TRBV28
CDR3aa: CASSLSRGTYEQYF

v_gene: TRBV12-3/TRBV12-4
CDR3aa: CASSLVRGEAFF

v_gene: TRBV27
CDR3aa: CASAPRTGLYSGNTIYF

v_gene: TRBV23-1
CDR3aa: CASRGQGNTEAFF

v_gene: TRBV7-9
CDR3aa: CASSFGQGDNSPLHF

v_gene: TRBV2
CDR3aa: CASSYLQLNTEAFF

v_gene: TRBV7-3
CDR3aa: CASSLAGGGGEQYF

v_gene: TRBV5-8
CDR3aa: CASSLSTSGRPTDTQYF

v_gene: TRBV19
CDR3aa: CASTTQYSNQPQHF

v_gene: TRBV30
CDR3aa: CAWSRAGWTSGTPYEQYF

v_gene: TRBV12-3/TRBV12-4
CDR3aa: CAAFQAGYGYTF

v_gene: TRBV6-5
CDR3aa: CASTRVRENTEAFF

v_gene: TRBV25-1
CDR3aa: CASSEYSGKFHNEQFF

v_gene: TRBV5-4
CDR3aa: CASSDRRENTEAFF

v_gene: TRBV7-9
CDR3aa: CASRPGAGGGVETQYF

v_gene: TRBV29-1
CDR3aa: CSVESRQGMNTEAFF

v_gene: TRBV4-1
CDR3aa: CASSQVPLYSNQPQHF

v_gene: TRBV6-2/TRBV6-3
CDR3aa: CASSKRTGGNTGELFF

v_gene: TRBV5-1
CDR3aa: CASSSSPSGVDTGELFF

v_gene: TRBV19
CDR3aa: CASRATGYYGYTF

v_gene: TRBV7-6
CDR3aa: CASSLASPYLTGTGANVLTF

v_gene: TRBV28
CDR3aa: CALGGLNYGYTF

v_gene: TRBV5-8
CDR3aa: CASSSPDRLNTEAFF